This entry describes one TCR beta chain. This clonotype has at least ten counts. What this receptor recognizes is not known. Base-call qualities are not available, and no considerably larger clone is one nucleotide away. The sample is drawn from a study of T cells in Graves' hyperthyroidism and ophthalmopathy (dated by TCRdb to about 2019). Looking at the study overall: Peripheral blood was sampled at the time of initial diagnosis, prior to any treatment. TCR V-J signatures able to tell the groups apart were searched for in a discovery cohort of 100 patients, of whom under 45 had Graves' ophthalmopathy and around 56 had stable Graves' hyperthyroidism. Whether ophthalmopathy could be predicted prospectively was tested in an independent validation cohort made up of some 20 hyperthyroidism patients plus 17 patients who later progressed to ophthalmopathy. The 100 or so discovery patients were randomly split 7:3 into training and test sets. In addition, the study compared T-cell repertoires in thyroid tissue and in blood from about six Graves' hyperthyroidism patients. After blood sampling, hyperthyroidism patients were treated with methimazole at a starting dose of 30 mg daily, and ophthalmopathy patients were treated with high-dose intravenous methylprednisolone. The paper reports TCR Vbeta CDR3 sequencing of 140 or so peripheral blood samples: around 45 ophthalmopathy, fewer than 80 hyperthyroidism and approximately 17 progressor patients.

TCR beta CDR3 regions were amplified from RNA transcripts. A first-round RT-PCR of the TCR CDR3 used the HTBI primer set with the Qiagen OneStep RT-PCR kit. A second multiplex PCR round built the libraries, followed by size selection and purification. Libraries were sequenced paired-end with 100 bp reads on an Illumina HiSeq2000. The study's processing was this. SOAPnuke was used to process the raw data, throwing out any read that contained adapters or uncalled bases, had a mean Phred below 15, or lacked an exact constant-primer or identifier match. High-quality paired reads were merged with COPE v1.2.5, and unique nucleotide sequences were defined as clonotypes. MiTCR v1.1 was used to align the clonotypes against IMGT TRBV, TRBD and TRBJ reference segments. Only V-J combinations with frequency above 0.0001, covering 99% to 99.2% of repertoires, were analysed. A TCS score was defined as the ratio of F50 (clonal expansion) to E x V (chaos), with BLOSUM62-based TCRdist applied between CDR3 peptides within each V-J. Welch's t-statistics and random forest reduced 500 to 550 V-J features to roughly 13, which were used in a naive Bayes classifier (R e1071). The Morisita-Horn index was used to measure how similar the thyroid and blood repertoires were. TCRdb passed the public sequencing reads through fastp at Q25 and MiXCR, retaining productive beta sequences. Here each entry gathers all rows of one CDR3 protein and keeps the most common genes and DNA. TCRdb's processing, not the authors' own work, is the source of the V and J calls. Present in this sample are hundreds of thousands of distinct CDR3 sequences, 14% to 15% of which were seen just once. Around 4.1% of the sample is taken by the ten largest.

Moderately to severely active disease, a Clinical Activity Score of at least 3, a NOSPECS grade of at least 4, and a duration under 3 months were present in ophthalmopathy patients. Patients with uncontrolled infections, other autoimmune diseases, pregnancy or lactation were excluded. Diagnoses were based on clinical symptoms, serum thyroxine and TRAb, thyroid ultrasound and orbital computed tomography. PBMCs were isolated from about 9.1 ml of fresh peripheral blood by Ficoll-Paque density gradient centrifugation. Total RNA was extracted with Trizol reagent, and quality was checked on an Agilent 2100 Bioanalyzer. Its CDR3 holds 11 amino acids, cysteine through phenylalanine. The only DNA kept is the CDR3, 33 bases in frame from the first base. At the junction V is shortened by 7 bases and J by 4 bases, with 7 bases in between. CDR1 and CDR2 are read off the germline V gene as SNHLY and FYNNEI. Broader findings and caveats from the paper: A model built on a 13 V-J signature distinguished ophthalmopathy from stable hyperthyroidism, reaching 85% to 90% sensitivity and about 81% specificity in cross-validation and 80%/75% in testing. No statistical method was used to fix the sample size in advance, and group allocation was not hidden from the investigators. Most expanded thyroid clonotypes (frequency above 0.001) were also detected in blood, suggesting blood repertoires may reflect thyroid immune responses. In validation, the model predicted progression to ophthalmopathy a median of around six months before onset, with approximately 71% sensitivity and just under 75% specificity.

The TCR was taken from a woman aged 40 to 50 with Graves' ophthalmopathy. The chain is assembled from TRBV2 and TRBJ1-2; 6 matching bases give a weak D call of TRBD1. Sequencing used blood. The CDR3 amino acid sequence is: CASNRVYGYTF. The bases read TGTGCCAGCAACAGGGTCTATGGCTACACCTTC.